This TCR beta chain emerged from a study of cytomegalovirus exposure and HLA in healthy donors. As for this clone: Antigen specificity is unknown.

Assay used: immunoSEQ multiplex PCR; TCRdb lists only in-frame clones, some missing. The sample contains around 250,000 clones, almost 90% of which appear only once. The study, taken as a whole, reports: Rare sequences made up most TCRs, while some public TCRs were found in many donors. Confirmation was obtained in vitro that a few CMV-associated chains are specific for CMV antigens. There were 150 to 200 TCR beta chains listed as cytomegalovirus-associated.

The sample consisted of PBMCs. This TCR derives from a woman aged 18-29 years in good health and CMV-seronegative.

CDR3 residues: CAWRPPWDRRRPQHF. The CDR3 region has the DNA TGTGCCTGGAGGCCCCCGTGGGATCGGAGGCGGCCCCAGCATTTT. The chain links TRBV30 to TRBJ1-5; D ambiguous. The CDR3 has 15 residues. V lost 3 bases to trimming and J lost 9 bases, with 21 bases between them. CDR1 GTSNPN and CDR2 SVGIG come from the germline V gene (reference sequence).